This entry concerns a single T cell receptor beta chain. What it recognizes is unknown. Profiled with immunoSEQ multiplex PCR; TCRdb holds only in-frame clones, not every one. The table has approximately 530,000 clones, 95% to 96% seen once. The data derive from a study of shared clonotypes between healthy human individuals. V dropped 6 bases and J dropped 6; count of bases not matched to a gene: 6. Germline V gene lookup returns CDR1 LNHDA and CDR2 SQIVND (reference sequence). This CDR3 contains 15 residues. General study points: Larger estimated richness was generally seen in naive subsets than in memory subsets.

What was sequenced was naive CD4+ T cells sorted from blood. Subset indicated: CD45RA+ positively selected. V gene TRBV19 combines with J gene TRBJ1-6; 9 positions agree with TRBD1. This receptor was obtained from a woman in her 30s in good health. Here the CDR3 reads CASRTGQGFNSPLHF. DNA of the CDR3: TGTGCCAGTAGGACTGGACAGGGGTTTAATTCACCCCTCCACTTT.